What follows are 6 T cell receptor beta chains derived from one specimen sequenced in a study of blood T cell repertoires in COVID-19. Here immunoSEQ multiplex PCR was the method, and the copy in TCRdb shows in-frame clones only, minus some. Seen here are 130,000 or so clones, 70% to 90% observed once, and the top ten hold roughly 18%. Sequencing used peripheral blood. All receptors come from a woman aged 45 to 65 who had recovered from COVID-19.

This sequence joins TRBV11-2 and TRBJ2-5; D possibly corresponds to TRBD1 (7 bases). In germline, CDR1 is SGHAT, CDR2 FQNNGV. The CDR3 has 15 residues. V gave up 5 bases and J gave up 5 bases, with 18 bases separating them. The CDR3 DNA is TGTGCCAGCAGCCCACCAGGGGGGTGGGGGGAGACCCAGTACTTC. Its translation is CASSPPGGWGETQYF.

CDR3 sequence: CASSHGQNYGYTF. The CDR3 DNA follows: TGTGCCAGTAGTCACGGACAGAACTATGGCTACACCTTC. The chain employs TRBV19 and TRBJ1-2, with D possibly matching TRBD1 (6 bases). The V gene lost 5 bases and the J gene lost 2 bases, with 9 bases spanning the gap. CDR3 length: 13 amino acids. Germline V gene data show CDR1 as LNHDA and CDR2 as SQIVND (reference sequence). The full variable domain, rest sourced from reference TRBV19 and TRBJ1-2, is DGGITQSPKYLFRKEGQNVTLSCEQNLNHDAMYWYRQDPGQGLRLIYYSQIVNDFQKGDIAEGYSVSREKKESFPLTVTSAQKNPTAFYLCASSHGQNYGYTFGSGTRLTVV.

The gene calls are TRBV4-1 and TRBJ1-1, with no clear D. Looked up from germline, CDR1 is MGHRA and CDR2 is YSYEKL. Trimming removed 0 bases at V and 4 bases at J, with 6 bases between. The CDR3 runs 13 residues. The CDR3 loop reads CASSQDEVTEAFF. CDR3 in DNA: TGCGCCAGCAGCCAAGACGAGGTCACTGAAGCTTTCTTT.

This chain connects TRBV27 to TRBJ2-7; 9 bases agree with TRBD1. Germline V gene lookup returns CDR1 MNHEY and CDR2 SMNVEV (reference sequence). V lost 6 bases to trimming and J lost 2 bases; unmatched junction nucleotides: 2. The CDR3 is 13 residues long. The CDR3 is CASRRDRAYEQYF. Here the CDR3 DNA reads TGTGCCAGCAGGCGGGACAGGGCCTACGAGCAGTACTTC.

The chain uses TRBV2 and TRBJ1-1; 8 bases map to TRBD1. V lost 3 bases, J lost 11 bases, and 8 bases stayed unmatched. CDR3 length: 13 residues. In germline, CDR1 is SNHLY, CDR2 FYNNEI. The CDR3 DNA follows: TGTGCCAGCAGTGATTCAGGACAGGGCCGGGCTTTCTTT. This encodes CASSDSGQGRAFF.

CDR3 DNA: TGTGCCAGCAGGGGGGGTGGAAACATTCAGTACTTC. Translated: CASRGGGNIQYF. This chain uses TRBV6-5 with TRBJ2-4; D is possibly TRBD2 (6 bases). Germline values: CDR1 MNHEY, CDR2 SVGAGI. V was cut by 6 bases and J by 6 bases, with 9 bases left in between. This CDR3 spans 12 amino acids.